Listed here are 18 T cell receptor beta chains from one sample, sequenced in a study of shared clonotypes between healthy human individuals. Method: immunoSEQ multiplex PCR; TCRdb's copy keeps in-frame clones and lacks some. This sample yields about 1.5 million clones, of which roughly 98% are seen a single time; approximately 0.45% belongs to the top ten. Specimen: naive CD4+ T cells sorted from blood. Subset defined: CD45RA+ positively selected. Receptors were obtained from a man in his thirties or forties in good health.

This clone was found once. This rearrangement joins TRBV14 to TRBJ2-7, with 7 bases fitting TRBD1. J lost 2 bases, V lost 6 bases, and 10 bases had no gene match. CDR3 size: 15 residues. Germline CDR1 and CDR2: SGHDN and FVKESK. CDR3 bases: TGTGCCAGCAGACCGCGGACAGGCGGCCCCTACGAGCAGTACTTC. Translation: CASRPRTGGPYEQYF.

The genes are TRBV5-6 and TRBJ2-7; TRBD1 might be the D (5 bases). CDR3 length equals 16 residues. V was shortened by 0 bases and J by 3 bases, with 16 bases between the two germline ends. Germline CDR1 SGHDT, CDR2 YYEEEE. In DNA form, the CDR3 reads TGTGCCAGCAGCTTGGCTAAGTCAGGGTTATTCTACGAGCAGTACTTC. Amino acid sequence: CASSLAKSGLFYEQYF.

The chain carries TRBV5-6 and TRBJ2-3, with D possibly called TRBD1 or TRBD2 (6 bases each). CDR3 length: 17 residues. V gave up 0 bases and J gave up 2 bases, with 16 bases separating them. Germline loops: CDR1 SGHDT, CDR2 YYEEEE. The CDR3, as DNA: TGTGCCAGCAGCTTGGCCCTGCAGGGGACTGTCACAGATACGCAGTATTTT. This gives the protein CASSLALQGTVTDTQYF.

This chain connects TRBV10-2 to TRBJ2-7; D tentatively fits TRBD1 or TRBD2 (5 bases each). V gave up 6 bases and J gave up 1 base, with 16 bases separating them. CDR1 WSHSY and CDR2 SAAADI come from the germline V gene. This CDR3 has 15 amino acids. The CDR3 DNA follows: TGCGCCAGCAGATCCGGGACCTCGGGTTCCTACGAGCAGTACTTC. This translates into CASRSGTSGSYEQYF.

In DNA form, the CDR3 reads TGTGCCAGCAGCCCAAAGCTCGCGGGACAGACATACAATGAGCAGTTCTTC. Protein product: CASSPKLAGQTYNEQFF. This chain joins TRBV7-3 and TRBJ2-1; D possibly corresponds to TRBD1 (7 bases). The CDR3 consists of 17 residues. V lost 5 bases to trimming and J lost 4 bases, with 21 bases between them. CDR1 SGHTA and CDR2 FQGTGA come from the germline V gene.

This clone appeared a single time. V gene TRBV19 combines with J gene TRBJ2-7; a weak D match, TRBD1 (5 bases). Germline V gene data show CDR1 as LNHDA and CDR2 as SQIVND (reference sequence). Trimming stripped 6 bases from V and 0 bases from J, with 12 bases between. The CDR3 has 14 residues. The CDR3 protein is CASSLDTVSYEQYF. CDR3 nucleotides: TGTGCCAGTAGCCTGGACACCGTCTCCTACGAGCAGTACTTC.

In nucleotides, the CDR3 is TGTGCCACCGTCGAAACGGGGACCCAGTACTTC. Translated, it gives CATVETGTQYF. V gene TRBV27 combines with J gene TRBJ2-5; no clear D. The germline gives CDR1 MNHEY, CDR2 SMNVEV (reference sequence). The CDR3 contains 11 residues. Trimming took off 10 bases at V and 7 bases at J, with 13 bases between the two ends.

J is TRBJ2-7 and V is TRBV5-4; D is ambiguous. The germline V and J ends were trimmed by 4 bases and 4 bases, with 27 bases remaining between them. Germline values: CDR1 SGHNT, CDR2 YYREEE (reference sequence). The CDR3 runs to 18 residues. Here the CDR3 DNA reads TGTGCCAGCAGCGGAGTTGAGCGTACACCTCTAATGGGGTACGAGCAGTACTTC. Translating it yields CASSGVERTPLMGYEQYF.

V is TRBV7-9 and J is TRBJ1-1; D gene unclear. CDR3 length equals 15 residues. The germline CDR1 and CDR2 sequences are SEHNR and FQNEAQ (reference sequence). Trimming took off 1 base at V and 1 base at J, with 10 bases between the two ends. In DNA form, the CDR3 reads TGTGCCAGCAGCTTAGGTCTTGCGGGGAACACTGAAGCTTTCTTT. As protein: CASSLGLAGNTEAFF.

This chain joins TRBV6-1 and TRBJ1-3; D not resolved. Trimming removed 6 bases at V and 4 bases at J, with 13 bases between. There are 14 residues in the CDR3. Germline CDR1 reads MNHNS; CDR2 reads SASEGT. The CDR3 DNA sequence: TGTGCCAGCAGCGCCCCGGCGAGGGGAAACACCATATATTTT. This codes for CASSAPARGNTIYF.

V usage is TRBV5-6 and J usage is TRBJ2-2; D gene uncertain. Trimming shortened V by 1 base and J by 4 bases, and 8 bases separated the two germline ends. The germline V gene encodes CDR1 SGHDT and CDR2 YYEEEE. The length of the CDR3 is 14 residues. The CDR3, as DNA: TGTGCCAGCAGCTTGACTCTATCCACCGGGGAGCTGTTTTTT. It encodes CASSLTLSTGELFF.

The chain carries TRBV9 and TRBJ2-2, with 8 bases aligning to TRBD1. The CDR3 spans 20 residues. J gave up 3 bases and V 4 bases, and 20 bases lay outside the gene matches. The germline V gene encodes CDR1 SGDLS and CDR2 YYNGEE. The CDR3 DNA reads as TGTGCCAGCAGCCCCGTGGGGTGGGGGACAGGACAGGGTGACACCGGGGAGCTGTTTTTT. Its protein is CASSPVGWGTGQGDTGELFF.

This clone was seen a single time. Distinct nucleotide sequences in the sample also encode this CDR3. The V gene is TRBV5-1, the J gene TRBJ2-3; no firm D call. CDR3 length equals 13 residues. The V and J ends lost 4 bases and 2 bases respectively, with 8 bases between them. Germline assignment: CDR1 SGHRS and CDR2 YFSETQ. The CDR3 region has the DNA TGCGCCAGCAGCCTCCGTTCCACAGATACGCAGTATTTT. Its protein product is CASSLRSTDTQYF.

V is TRBV6-5 and J is TRBJ1-1; 7 positions match TRBD1. V trimming: 7 bases; J trimming: 4 bases; junction bases outside the gene matches: 6. This CDR3 is built from 13 residues. Germline V gives CDR1 MNHEY, CDR2 SVGAGI. As DNA, the CDR3 is TGTGCCAGCATTGCGACAGGGTTCACTGAAGCTTTCTTT. This gives the protein CASIATGFTEAFF.

Comment on this clone: This CDR3 is also generated by other DNA sequences in the sample. The CDR3 loop reads CASSLGGSENTEAFF. The CDR3 DNA is TGTGCCAGCAGCTTGGGGGGCAGCGAGAACACTGAAGCTTTCTTT. V gene TRBV5-4 combines with J gene TRBJ1-1, with D perhaps matching TRBD1 (5 bases). V was clipped by 0 bases and J by 1 base, with 10 bases between them. CDR1 SGHNT and CDR2 YYREEE come from the germline V gene (reference sequence). The CDR3 extends over 15 amino acids.

The rearrangement links TRBV18 to TRBJ2-5, with TRBD1 matching over 8 bases. The germline gives CDR1 KGHSH, CDR2 LQKENI. CDR3 length: 18 amino acids. V was pared by 1 base and J by 1 base, with 11 bases of the junction left unmatched. The CDR3 DNA sequence: TGTGCCAGCTCACCACTCCCGGCCGCAGGGGGCCCCCAAGAGACCCAGTACTTC. Amino acids: CASSPLPAAGGPQETQYF.

CDR3: CASFPGATFPIYEQYF. In DNA, the CDR3 is TGTGCCAGCTTTCCAGGGGCCACCTTTCCGATCTACGAGCAGTACTTC. The chain has TRBV2 and TRBJ2-7; D possibly corresponds to TRBD1 (6 bases). The CDR3 contains 16 residues. CDR1 and CDR2 (germline): SNHLY, FYNNEI. The V and J ends lost 8 bases and 3 bases respectively, with 23 bases between them.

The rearrangement links TRBV7-2 to TRBJ2-3, with D perhaps matching TRBD2 (7 bases). Germline V gene lookup returns CDR1 SGHTA and CDR2 FQGNSA. The CDR3 totals 19 residues. V gave up 2 bases and J gave up 1 base, with 22 bases separating them. CDR3 in amino acids: CASSLKALVGGVRTDTQYF. The CDR3, as DNA: TGTGCCAGCAGCTTAAAGGCATTGGTAGGGGGGGTCCGCACAGATACGCAGTATTTT.